This T cell receptor beta chain was sequenced for a study of shared clonotypes between healthy human individuals. Findings of the study overall: Generally, naive subsets came out with larger estimated richness than memory subsets.

On sorted subsets, replicate PCRs used roughly 220 ng DNA, or about 30,000 T cell genomes. Sequencing was performed with immunoSEQ multiplex PCR; in TCRdb, only in-frame clones are kept and a portion is missing. The repertoire holds roughly 1 million clones, with about 75% as singletons. As regards this clone: The antigen is unknown.

The CDR3 spans 12 residues. From germline, CDR1 is MNHNS and CDR2 SASEGT. V was pared by 10 bases and J by 1 base, with 10 bases between. The clonotype comes from a man aged 18 to 29 in good health. The genes are TRBV6-1 and TRBJ2-5; D is uncertain. Sequencing used memory CD4+ T cells sorted from blood. The subset is: CD45RA-negative fraction. The CDR3 DNA reads as TGTGCCAATGGACGGCCCCAAGAGACCCAGTACTTC. Its translation is CANGRPQETQYF.